This T cell receptor beta chain appears in the sequencing data of a study of blood T cells in healthy people across ages (dated by TCRdb to 2014 to 2015). A note on the overall study: In model experiments, template switching captured roughly one uniquely barcoded TCR beta cDNA molecule for every two T cells. The study measured age-related changes in TCR beta repertoire diversity using deep sequencing normalized with unique cDNA molecular identifiers. The donors were split into four age groups: young (average 16 years), middle-aged (39), aged (62) and long-lived (roughly 88). Donors of different ages were randomly distributed across sequencing lanes to avoid experimental bias. The study analyzed two additional independent replicas of 1 million unique cDNA reads from the same blood draw for two donors, one aged 18 to 30 and one aged 80 or older. The paper as a whole reports these results and caveats: Compared with the aged group, the long-lived group had more naive CD4+ T cells, fewer expanded clones and increased TCR diversity, suggesting age selection. Because the CMV infection status of the donors was unknown, age-related changes in expanded clonotypes may potentially have been confounded. Observed TCR beta diversity correlated strongly with the percentage of naive T cells measured by flow cytometry. As age increased, observed TCR beta diversity per million T cells dropped in a roughly linear way, and a significant reduction was already evident by age 40. Estimates of total diversity based on one million sequenced T cells were regarded as lower bounds and as underestimates. Because profiling used bulk unsorted PBMCs, naive and antigen-experienced compartments could not be compared conclusively.

Receptors were amplified or captured by 5' RACE. The run used an Illumina HiSeq 2500. The second PCR ran for about 6 to 11 cycles and used a J-beta primer mix along with a sample-barcoded 5' primer. Each TCR beta cDNA molecule received a unique molecular identifier from a template-switch 5' adaptor carrying 12 random nucleotides. Each sample yielded at least 3 million CDR3-containing paired-end reads. The Mint cDNA synthesis kit, primed by a TRBC-specific oligonucleotide, was used to synthesize first-strand cDNA from all RNA. After uracil-DNA glycosylase treatment, a first 18-cycle PCR used universal primers M1SS and BC2_uni_R on all cDNA. The study's own analysis went as follows. Normalization of each sample was performed by random selection of 1 million high-quality reads, each carrying a distinct molecular identifier. Reads with shared molecular identifiers were discarded instead of being binned into consensus sequences. MiTCR, with a Q25 quality threshold and the strictest error-elimination algorithm, was used for CDR3 identification, clonotype clustering and error correction. A nonparametric unseen species model with Euler transformation was used to estimate a lower bound on total TCR beta diversity. TCRdb applied fastp at Q25 and MiXCR to the public reads, then kept only in-frame beta chains. Records with the same CDR3 protein are collapsed into one entry carrying the most frequent genes and DNA. TCRdb's processing, not the authors', yielded these V and J calls. The sample table holds 780,000 or so distinct CDR3 sequences, of which approximately 53% were seen once. Approximately 40% of the sample is taken by the ten largest.

The germline V gene yields SQVTM for CDR1 and ANQGSEA for CDR2. Inclusive of the bounding cysteine and phenylalanine, the CDR3 is 15 residues long. Only the CDR3 DNA stays, 45 bases, in frame from base 1. V is clipped by 4 bases and J by 0 bases, and the sequence between their germline boundaries is 16 bases long. Donors were a few dozen systemically healthy Caucasian individuals from Russia aged about 6 to 100 years. Ten milliliters of peripheral blood were drawn from each donor into EDTA-treated Vacutainer tubes. Ficoll-Paque density-gradient centrifugation was used to isolate PBMCs, with at least 6 million per sample. Total RNA was extracted from PBMCs with Trizol reagent, with at least 6 micrograms obtained per sample. For every donor, an aliquot of PBMCs went through flow cytometry to measure the percentages of naive CD45RAhigh/CD27high T cells. This clonotype has ten or more counts. Its antigen is still unknown. Nothing much larger sits one base from this clone, and base qualities are not available.

The clonotype was recovered from a man at least 80 years old in good health. The specimen sequenced was blood. The chain joins TRBV29-1 to TRBJ2-7, with the D gene call left open. The sequenced DNA is TGCAGCGTTGTGAGTCTCGGCGGAATCTCCTACGAGCAGTACTTC. This encodes CSVVSLGGISYEQYF.